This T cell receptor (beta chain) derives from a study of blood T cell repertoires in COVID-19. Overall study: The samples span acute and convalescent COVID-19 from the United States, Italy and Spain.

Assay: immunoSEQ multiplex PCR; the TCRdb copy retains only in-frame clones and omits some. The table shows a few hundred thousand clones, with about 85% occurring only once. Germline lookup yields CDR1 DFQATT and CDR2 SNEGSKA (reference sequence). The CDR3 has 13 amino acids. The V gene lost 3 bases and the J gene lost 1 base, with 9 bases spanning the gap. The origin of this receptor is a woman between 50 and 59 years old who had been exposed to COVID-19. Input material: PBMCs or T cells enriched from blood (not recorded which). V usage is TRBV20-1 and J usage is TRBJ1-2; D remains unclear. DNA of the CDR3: TGCAGTGCTAGTCTAGTCAGTAACTATGGCTACACCTTC. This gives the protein CSASLVSNYGYTF.